Below, one T cell receptor (beta chain) is given with its context. Produced via immunoSEQ multiplex PCR; TCRdb's table is partial and in-frame only. This sample has tens of thousands of clones, with roughly 93% found just once. This record belongs to a study of T cell changes during pregnancy in multiple sclerosis. The source was peripheral blood, collected in the second trimester of pregnancy. The TCR sequence derives from a female donor with multiple sclerosis, enrolled in a pregnancy study.

CDR3 loop: CASRLGPRGGAHSSGNQPQHF. The DNA of the CDR3 is TGTGCAAGTCGCTTAGGCCCCAGAGGGGGGGCGCATAGTAGCGGGAATCAGCCCCAGCATTTT. J is TRBJ1-5 and V is TRBV12-2. TRBV12-2 is tagged as a pseudogene. This CDR3 has 21 amino acids.